These T cell receptor beta chains were read from a single sample in a study of a mutant IDH1 vaccine in newly diagnosed glioma. These receptors are not linked to any known antigen. Libraries were prepared by immunoSEQ multiplex PCR; TCRdb keeps only in-frame clonotypes and omits some of them. The sample yields roughly 120,000 clones, 80% seen once. The specimen was PBMCs, collected from a glioma patient whose treatment included an IDH1 peptide vaccine. These receptors came from a man aged 35-49 years with glioma. Each CDR3 is given with its conserved first and last residue. D genes are given only for firm matches. Size values are once, few and many counts, or a class for expanded clones, and some rows have none.

>14|TRBJ2-2|.|TRBV5-6|.
TGTGCCAGCAGCTTAGCCGGGCGGACCGGGGAGCTGTTTTTT
CASSLAGRTGELFF
>15|TRBJ1-1|once|TRBV18|TRBD1
TGTGCCAGCTCACCTAAGACAGGGGGGAACACTGAAGCTTTCTTT
CASSPKTGGNTEAFF
>16|TRBJ2-3|.|TRBV4-2|.
TGTGCCAGCAGCCAAGATCGCGGGGGCAGCACAGATACGCAGTATTTT
CASSQDRGGSTDTQYF
>16|TRBJ2-7|.|TRBV5-1|.
TGCGCCAGCAGCTTGGGTGGGGGGCTAACGGCCTACGAGCAGTACTTC
CASSLGGGLTAYEQYF
>16|TRBJ1-4|.|TRBV4-2|TRBD1
TGTGCCAGCAGCCCAGCTCCGGGACAGGGCAGGGAAAAACTGTTTTTT
CASSPAPGQGREKLFF
>13|TRBJ1-2|.|TRBV6-1|.
TGTGCCAGCACCAGAGGACAGTTCTATGGCTACACCTTC
CASTRGQFYGYTF
>15|TRBJ1-5|.|TRBV19|TRBD1
TGTGCCAGTAGTATCGGGACAGGGGGATTGAGCCCCCAGCATTTT
CASSIGTGGLSPQHF
>14|TRBJ2-3|.|TRBV19|.
TGTGCCAGTAGTATCCGGACTGCCACAGATACGCAGTATTTT
CASSIRTATDTQYF
>14|TRBJ1-1|.|TRBV4-1|TRBD1
TGCGCCAGCAGCCGCCCTGACAGGGCGGGTGAAGCTTTCTTT
CASSRPDRAGEAFF
>15|TRBJ1-1|.|TRBV5-1|.
TGCGCCAGCAGAACCATGGCAGGGGACTACACTGAAGCTTTCTTT
CASRTMAGDYTEAFF
>15|TRBJ1-5|.|TRBV5-4|.
TGTGCCAGCAGCTTAGAGCCATATAGCAATCAGCCCCAGCATTTT
CASSLEPYSNQPQHF
>14|TRBJ1-2|.|TRBV6-5|.
TGTGCCAGCAGTTTAACGGGACGCAACTATGGCTACACCTTC
CASSLTGRNYGYTF
>14|TRBJ2-2|.|TRBV12-5|TRBD1
TGTGCTAGTATTCAGGGGGCTTACACCGGGGAGCTGTTTTTT
CASIQGAYTGELFF
>14|TRBJ2-7|.|TRBV6-6|.
TGTGCCAGCAGTTACCTAGACAGAAACTACGAGCAGTACTTC
CASSYLDRNYEQYF
>15|TRBJ2-5|once|TRBV4-3|.
TGCGCCAGCAGCCAAGAAGGGAACAGGCCAGAGACCCAGTACTTC
CASSQEGNRPETQYF
>14|TRBJ2-3|.|TRBV5-4|TRBD1
TGTGCCAGCTGCGTGAGGGACAGGGGAGATACGCAGTATTTT
CASCVRDRGDTQYF
>14|TRBJ1-1|.|TRBV27|.
TGTGCCAGCAGTTCGGAGGTCGGCGGCACTGAAGCTTTCTTT
CASSSEVGGTEAFF
>17|TRBJ1-5|.|TRBV16|.
TGTGCCAGCACCATTCTGGGGGGAGAAGGCAGCAATCAGCCCCAGCATTTT
CASTILGGEGSNQPQHF
>16|TRBJ2-7|once|TRBV14|.
TGTGCCAGCAGCCAAGAGCGCAGCGCGGGGATCTACGAGCAGTACTTC
CASSQERSAGIYEQYF
>16|TRBJ1-3|.|TRBV4-1|TRBD1
TGCGCCAGCAGCCACCTCGGGACAGGACTTGGAAACACCATATATTTT
CASSHLGTGLGNTIYF
>14|TRBJ2-7|.|TRBV7-2|TRBD1
TGTGCCAGCAGCCTAAGACAGGGGGCAGGGGAGCAGTACTTC
CASSLRQGAGEQYF
>15|TRBJ1-2|.|TRBV5-6|TRBD1
TGTGCCAGCAGCTCAAGCGGACAGGGCGTCTATGGCTACACCTTC
CASSSSGQGVYGYTF
>15|TRBJ2-7|.|TRBV28|TRBD2
TGTGCCAGCGGAACGTTGTCGGGAGGCACTACGAAGCAGTACTTC
CASGTLSGGTTKQYF
>14|TRBJ2-3|once|TRBV18|.
TGTGCCAGCTCACCACAGGGGAGCACAGATACGCAGTATTTT
CASSPQGSTDTQYF
>15|TRBJ2-7|.|TRBV7-2|.
TGTGCCAGCAGCCCCAGCCCATCAGGGTTAGTCGAGCAGTACTTC
CASSPSPSGLVEQYF
>11|TRBJ2-2|.|TRBV30|.
TGTGCCTGGAGTGTAACCGGGGAGCTGTTTTTT
CAWSVTGELFF
>13|TRBJ2-2|.|TRBV7-3|.
TGTGCCAGCAGCTTCTCAGGGACCGGGGAGCTGTTTTTT
CASSFSGTGELFF
>16|TRBJ1-1|few|TRBV14|.
TGTGCCAGCAGCCAAGATTTCAGACGGGGGAACACTGAAGCTTTCTTT
CASSQDFRRGNTEAFF
>15|TRBJ2-7|.|TRBV29-1|TRBD2
TGCAGCGTTGGGGGTGCGGGAGGCCCCTCCTACGAGCAGTACTTC
CSVGGAGGPSYEQYF
>13|TRBJ2-1|.|TRBV5-1|.
TGCGCCAGCAGCTCCATGGACGACAATGAGCAGTTCTTC
CASSSMDDNEQFF
>12|TRBJ2-5|.|TRBV19|.
TGTGCCAGTAGTAGGGGAGTGGAGACCCAGTACTTC
CASSRGVETQYF
>15|TRBJ2-1|.|TRBV29-1|TRBD2
TGCAGCGTTGTTTCGACTAGCGGGAGAAACAATGAGCAGTTCTTC
CSVVSTSGRNNEQFF
>14|TRBJ1-6|.|TRBV19|.
TGTGCCAGTAGGGCCAGCTCCTATAATTCACCCCTCCACTTT
CASRASSYNSPLHF
>12|TRBJ1-1|.|TRBV11-2|.
TGTGCCAGCAGCTTCAGGAACACTGAAGCTTTCTTT
CASSFRNTEAFF
>15|TRBJ1-1|.|TRBV5-4|TRBD1
TGTGCCAGCAGCCATACAGGGGCGCTGAACACTGAAGCTTTCTTT
CASSHTGALNTEAFF
>16|TRBJ2-7|once|TRBV19|TRBD1
TGTGCCAGTAGTACGCGATCGACAGGGGCGGGGTACGAGCAGTACTTC
CASSTRSTGAGYEQYF
>13|TRBJ2-7|.|TRBV18|TRBD2
TGTGCCAGCTCACCCCCCGCGGGGGACGAGCAGTACTTC
CASSPPAGDEQYF
>14|TRBJ2-1|.|TRBV7-9|.
TGTGCCAGCAGCACAGGGAGCTCCTACAATGAGCAGTTCTTC
CASSTGSSYNEQFF
>17|TRBJ2-2|.|TRBV4-2|TRBD1
TGTGCCAGCAGCCAAGGGTTGGGACAGGGTGGCACCGGGGAGCTGTTTTTT
CASSQGLGQGGTGELFF
>15|TRBJ2-1|.|TRBV7-2|TRBD2
TGTGCCAGCAGCTTAGCAGCGGGAGGGGGCCGTGAGCAGTTCTTC
CASSLAAGGGREQFF
>15|TRBJ2-2|.|TRBV5-1|.
TGCGCCAGCAGCTTGGCCCAGAGTTCAACCGGGGAGCTGTTTTTT
CASSLAQSSTGELFF
>17|TRBJ2-2|.|TRBV5-1|TRBD2
TGCGCCAGCAGCTACGGACTAGCGGGAAGAAACACCGGGGAGCTGTTTTTT
CASSYGLAGRNTGELFF
>15|TRBJ2-5|.|TRBV19|TRBD2
TGTGCCAGTAGCAATCTAGCGGGAGGTGTAGAGACCCAGTACTTC
CASSNLAGGVETQYF
>18|TRBJ1-5|few|TRBV7-2|TRBD1
TGTGCCAGCAGCTTAGCCGGGCCAGGGGGACAAGGGAATCAGCCCCAGCATTTT
CASSLAGPGGQGNQPQHF
>15|TRBJ2-5|.|TRBV18|.
TGTGCCAGCTCACCCGGACCAGGGGCCTTTGAAATCATGTACTTC
CASSPGPGAFEIMYF
>13|TRBJ2-7|.|TRBV19|.
TGTGCCAGTAGTATGCAGGTTTCCTACGAGCAGTACTTC
CASSMQVSYEQYF
>16|TRBJ2-2|medium-sized|TRBV4-3|.
TGCGCCAGCAGACCATCAAGGGATTCGAACACCGGGGAGCTGTTTTTT
CASRPSRDSNTGELFF
>16|TRBJ2-1|.|TRBV4-2|TRBD2
TGTGCCAGCAGCCAAGAACTAGCGGGTTCCTACAATGAGCAGTTCTTC
CASSQELAGSYNEQFF
>16|TRBJ1-2|.|TRBV6-5|.
TGTGCCAGCAGTTACAGGAGGAATTTAGGGGGCTATGGCTACACCTTC
CASSYRRNLGGYGYTF
>16|TRBJ1-5|.|TRBV19|.
TGTGCCAGTAGTATGGGAGGTCGCGGAGCCGGCCAGCCCCAGCATTTT
CASSMGGRGAGQPQHF
>15|TRBJ1-3|.|TRBV6-6|TRBD1
TGTGCCAGCAGGGACAGGGGGCGGGATGGAAACACCATATATTTT
CASRDRGRDGNTIYF
>11|TRBJ2-7|.|TRBV2|.
TGTGCCAGCAGTGAAAACTACGAGCAGTACTTC
CASSENYEQYF
>14|TRBJ2-3|.|TRBV14|.
TGTGCCAGCAGCCAAGATGGCCTGGGAGATACGCAGTATTTT
CASSQDGLGDTQYF
>14|TRBJ2-5|.|TRBV15|TRBD2
TGTGCCACCAGCAGGACTAGCCCAAGCGAGACCCAGTACTTC
CATSRTSPSETQYF